This T cell receptor (beta chain) was observed in a study of blood T cell repertoires in COVID-19. As for the study in general: Both acute and convalescent COVID-19 samples were obtained from the United States, Italy and Spain. Nucleic acid was either cDNA or gDNA, and it came from T cells, B-cell-depleted T cells, or PBMCs.

In the original processing: Reference gene primer amplification in the assay estimated nucleated cell counts. Repertoires were generated with immunoSEQ multiplex PCR, while TCRdb's copy carries only in-frame clones and drops some. The D gene and trimming were derived from the DNA, and the V and J assignments and clone size from that table. Among approximately 350,000 clones listed, about 90% were seen once. CDR3 length: 16 residues. V was pared by 2 bases and J by 5 bases, with 17 bases between. Germline CDR1 reads SGHDT; CDR2 reads YYEEEE. Sequenced sample: peripheral blood. This chain connects TRBV5-6 to TRBJ1-5; D is ambiguous. This TCR derives from a woman aged 18-35 years who had recovered from COVID-19. The CDR3 sequence is CASSLGGQLRHQPQHF. The CDR3 bases are TGTGCCAGCAGCTTAGGTGGGCAGTTAAGGCATCAGCCCCAGCATTTT.